This T cell receptor beta chain derives from a study of PD-1 blockade in classical Hodgkin lymphoma. General study results and limits: Patients who responded completely had about the same baseline diversity as newly diagnosed patients. Factors driving the repertoire differences, possibly disease activity or prior therapy, remain undefined. When nivolumab was started under 1 year after ASCT, patients were excluded.

Profiled with immunoSEQ multiplex PCR; TCRdb holds only in-frame clones, not every one. Seen here are roughly 64,000 clones, more than 80% observed once, and the top ten hold 10%. Time point in this sample: cycle 4 day 1 (C4D1), after five to seven weeks of nivolumab. The patients all showed relapse after autologous stem cell transplantation, while their brentuximab vedotin exposure varied. Patients showed best responses of complete response, partial response or progressive disease. A note on this clone: Antigen unknown.

V lost 6 bases to trimming and J lost 6 bases, with 18 bases between them. The CDR3 has 14 amino acids. Germline V CDR1 and CDR2: SGHKS, YYEKEE (reference sequence). This sequence was found in a human donor with classical Hodgkin lymphoma. This chain uses TRBV5-5 with TRBJ1-1; D is ambiguous. Sample: peripheral blood mononuclear cells (PBMCs), taken before the fourth cycle of nivolumab. The CDR3 region has the DNA TGTGCCAGCACCCGGGTAGTGGAGTTCGCTGAAGCTTTCTTT. Amino acid sequence: CASTRVVEFAEAFF.